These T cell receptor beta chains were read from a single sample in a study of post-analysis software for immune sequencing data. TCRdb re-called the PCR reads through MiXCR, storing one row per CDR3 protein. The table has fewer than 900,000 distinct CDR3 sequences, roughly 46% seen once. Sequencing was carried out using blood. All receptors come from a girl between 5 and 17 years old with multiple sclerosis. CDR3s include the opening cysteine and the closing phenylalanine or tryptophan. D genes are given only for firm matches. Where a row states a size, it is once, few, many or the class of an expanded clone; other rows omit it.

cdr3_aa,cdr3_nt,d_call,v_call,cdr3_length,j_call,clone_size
CASLDPLSNQPQHF,TGTGCCAGCTTGGACCCTCTTAGCAATCAGCCCCAGCATTTT,NA,TRBV2,14,TRBJ1-5,few
CASSPQGGTPYEQYF,TGTGCCAGCAGCCCCCAAGGCGGGACCCCCTACGAGCAGTACTTC,NA,TRBV7-2,15,TRBJ2-7,NA
CASSLTPDSGQPQHF,TGCGCCAGCAGCTTAACACCAGACAGCGGTCAGCCCCAGCATTTT,NA,TRBV5-1,15,TRBJ1-5,few
CASNRGRDSSYEQYF,TGTGCCAGCAATAGGGGCAGGGACAGCTCCTACGAGCAGTACTTC,TRBD1,TRBV6-1,15,TRBJ2-7,once
CASSSLGGRDYEQYF,TGTGCCAGCAGCTCTCTTGGGGGGAGGGATTACGAGCAGTACTTC,TRBD2,TRBV11-2,15,TRBJ2-7,NA
CSATLAASTDTQYF,TGCAGTGCAACACTAGCTGCTAGCACAGATACGCAGTATTTT,NA,TRBV20-1,14,TRBJ2-3,NA
CAISERGRQETQYF,TGTGCCATCAGTGAAAGGGGACGGCAAGAGACCCAGTACTTC,NA,TRBV10-3,14,TRBJ2-5,few
CASIRGLAGVGETQYF,TGTGCCAGCATCCGGGGACTAGCGGGAGTTGGGGAGACCCAGTACTTC,TRBD2,TRBV6-1,16,TRBJ2-5,few
CSVATGFDEQYF,TGCAGCGTTGCAACAGGGTTCGACGAGCAGTACTTC,NA,TRBV29-1,12,TRBJ2-7,NA
CASSVTGLAGGLGPYNEQFF,TGTGCCAGCAGCGTAACGGGACTAGCGGGAGGGCTAGGTCCTTACAATGAGCAGTTCTTC,TRBD2,TRBV3-1,20,TRBJ2-1,NA
CASSYPSRGHRESYNEQFF,TGTGCCAGCAGCTATCCTTCCAGGGGCCATAGGGAGTCTTACAATGAGCAGTTCTTC,NA,TRBV7-2,19,TRBJ2-1,few
CASTLAGGTHEQFF,TGTGCCAGCACCCTAGCGGGAGGGACCCATGAGCAGTTCTTC,TRBD2,TRBV2,14,TRBJ2-1,NA
CSVERSGSYEQYF,TGCAGCGTTGAGAGGTCAGGGTCCTACGAGCAGTACTTC,NA,TRBV29-1,13,TRBJ2-7,NA
CATSDPTSAGYEQYF,TGTGCCACCAGTGATCCCACATCCGCAGGCTACGAGCAGTACTTC,NA,TRBV24-1,15,TRBJ2-7,NA
CSARSVMGYEQFF,TGCAGTGCTAGGTCGGTGATGGGTTATGAGCAGTTCTTC,NA,TRBV20-1,13,TRBJ2-1,NA
CASSQAGGGQETQYF,TGTGCTAGCAGCCAGGCGGGGGGTGGCCAAGAGACCCAGTACTTC,TRBD2,TRBV4-2,15,TRBJ2-5,NA
CASSVDSSGSSYNEQFF,TGTGCCAGCAGCGTAGATAGTAGCGGGAGCTCCTACAATGAGCAGTTCTTC,TRBD2,TRBV9,17,TRBJ2-1,NA
CSARGGGPRFGQYF,TGCAGTGCTAGAGGGGGGGGACCCCGTTTCGGGCAGTACTTC,TRBD2,TRBV20-1,14,TRBJ2-5,NA
CSVEDLTGSRGTQYF,TGCAGCGTTGAAGATCTAACAGGGAGTCGGGGGACCCAGTACTTC,NA,TRBV29-1,15,TRBJ2-5,NA
CASGAYGGVEQYF,TGTGCCAGCGGCGCATATGGAGGGGTCGAGCAGTACTTC,NA,TRBV7-2,13,TRBJ2-7,NA
CAISESSGTSGFADTQYF,TGTGCCATCAGTGAGTCAAGTGGGACTAGCGGGTTCGCAGATACGCAGTATTTT,TRBD2,TRBV10-3,18,TRBJ2-3,NA
CASSTQRAANEKLFF,TGCGCCAGCAGCACCCAGAGGGCGGCTAATGAAAAACTGTTTTTT,NA,TRBV5-1,15,TRBJ1-4,NA
CASRITGQGWDGYTF,TGTGCCAGCAGAATTACCGGCCAGGGGTGGGATGGCTACACCTTC,NA,TRBV7-2,15,TRBJ1-2,NA
CASSLGVVTTQYF,TGCGCCAGCAGCTTGGGGGTAGTTACGACCCAGTACTTC,NA,TRBV5-1,13,TRBJ2-5,NA
CAGSLSRSGYTF,TGTGCCGGCAGTTTATCCAGGAGTGGCTACACCTTC,NA,TRBV12-3/TRBV12-4,12,TRBJ1-2,NA
CASRINTLGEAFF,TGTGCCAGCAGGATAAACACACTCGGTGAAGCTTTCTTT,NA,TRBV6-1,13,TRBJ1-1,NA
CASSLPSGKLQFF,TGTGCCAGCAGCTTACCCTCGGGAAAACTACAGTTCTTC,NA,TRBV11-2,13,TRBJ2-1,few
CASSSALSWEGAQETQYF,TGTGCCAGCAGCTCAGCCCTTTCCTGGGAGGGGGCCCAAGAGACCCAGTACTTC,NA,TRBV11-2,18,TRBJ2-5,NA
CASSSGLAGGSYNEQFF,TGCGCCAGCAGCTCGGGACTAGCGGGGGGCTCCTACAATGAGCAGTTCTTC,TRBD2,TRBV5-1,17,TRBJ2-1,NA
CASSFLGDGYTF,TGTGCCAGCAGTTTCCTAGGGGATGGCTACACCTTC,NA,TRBV12-3/TRBV12-4,12,TRBJ1-2,NA
CSARSRDTYEQYF,TGCAGTGCTAGGAGCAGGGACACCTACGAGCAGTACTTC,NA,TRBV20-1,13,TRBJ2-7,NA
CSVVTSGPQETQYF,TGCAGCGTTGTGACTAGCGGGCCTCAAGAGACCCAGTACTTC,TRBD2,TRBV29-1,14,TRBJ2-5,few
CASSYSPGDSPLHF,TGTGCCAGCAGTTACTCACCGGGGGATTCACCCCTCCACTTT,NA,TRBV6-6,14,TRBJ1-6,NA
CATSDGGGAIYEQYF,TGTGCCACCAGTGACGGTGGCGGGGCGATCTACGAGCAGTACTTC,NA,TRBV24-1,15,TRBJ2-7,NA
CASSTRGLRETQYF,TGTGCCAGCAGTACCAGGGGGCTTCGGGAGACCCAGTACTTC,TRBD1,TRBV6-5,14,TRBJ2-5,NA
CASSPGRVDYGYTF,TGTGCCAGCAGCCCCGGTAGGGTCGACTATGGCTACACCTTC,NA,TRBV9,14,TRBJ1-2,NA
CASRAGAPYQETQYF,TGTGCCAGCAGGGCTGGGGCCCCGTACCAAGAGACCCAGTACTTC,NA,TRBV11-3,15,TRBJ2-5,few
CASSRSRGLRAEAFF,TGTGCCAGCAGCCGATCCCGTGGGCTGCGCGCTGAAGCTTTCTTT,NA,TRBV2,15,TRBJ1-1,NA
CSAWTGRLLAKNIQYF,TGCAGTGCTTGGACAGGGCGCTTACTAGCCAAAAACATTCAGTACTTC,TRBD1,TRBV20-1,16,TRBJ2-4,NA
CASSSGANVQTF,TGTGCCAGCAGTTCTGGGGCCAACGTCCAGACTTTC,NA,TRBV12-3/TRBV12-4,12,TRBJ2-6,NA